Here is one T cell receptor beta chain with its context. Germline V CDR1 and CDR2: SGHTS, YDEGEE. The CDR3 consists of 15 residues. V was clipped by 1 base and J by 3 bases; unmatched bases: 5. The record originates from a study of identical twins. Via MiXCR, TCRdb re-called the 5' RACE reads, giving one row per CDR3 protein. The profile covers 400,000 to 650,000 distinct CDR3 sequences, with roughly a fifth appearing a single time and 0.91% taken by the ten largest. The same data also went into a second study, on T cells expressing NK-cell markers. As reported in that work: In a handful of donors, dominant clonotypes made up about 25-65% of CD3+CD56-NKG2C+ cells.

Sequencing was carried out using CD4+ T cells sorted from blood. This chain links TRBV5-8 with TRBJ1-2; 8 bases are a match to TRBD1. This receptor was taken from a woman in her late teens or twenties in good health. This CDR3 is CASSLLQGAHYGYTF. DNA of the CDR3: TGTGCCAGCAGCTTGCTTCAGGGGGCTCACTATGGCTACACCTTC.